This passage covers 15 T cell receptor beta chains from one sample sequenced in a study of radiotherapy plus CTLA-4 blockade in lung cancer. The repertoire was sequenced with immunoSEQ multiplex PCR; TCRdb's copy has only in-frame clones and lacks some. The top ten hold 2.8% of the sample, which has about 97,000 clones, under 85% seen once. This material consisted of peripheral blood, taken from a patient treated with radiotherapy plus ipilimumab. The receptor set was obtained from a human donor with non-small cell lung cancer who had a partial response to radiotherapy plus ipilimumab. Some clones in this sample may be carry-over from other donors' samples.

Only one count was recorded for this clone. This chain connects TRBV28 to TRBJ1-3; D is perhaps TRBD1 (5 bases). Trimming stripped 2 bases from V and 12 bases from J, with 11 bases between. Germline-derived CDR1 and CDR2 are MDHEN and SYDVKM. This CDR3 comprises 12 residues. CDR3 DNA: TGTGCCAGCAGTTTAGGTCAGGGTGTCATATATTTT. This encodes CASSLGQGVIYF.

This chain links TRBV9 with TRBJ2-2; D might be TRBD2 (7 bases). V lost 3 bases and J 8 bases, leaving 17 bases between the germline ends. The germline gives CDR1 SGDLS, CDR2 YYNGEE. CDR3 length: 15 residues. The CDR3 spells CASSGTRGGWGELFF. The CDR3 bases are TGTGCCAGCAGCGGGACTAGGGGGGGGTGGGGGGAGCTGTTTTTT.

The chain combines TRBV7-9 with TRBJ2-5; D is possibly TRBD2 (7 bases). Trimming took off 7 bases at V and 5 bases at J, with 17 bases between the two ends. From germline, CDR1 is SEHNR and CDR2 FQNEAQ (reference sequence). The CDR3 is 14 amino acids. CDR3 loop: CASKLEGGLETQYF. The CDR3 bases are TGTGCCAGCAAACTAGAGGGGGGGCTGGAGACCCAGTACTTC.

This clone appeared a few times. This chain joins TRBV7-8 and TRBJ1-5; 7 positions agree with TRBD1. The CDR3 runs to 13 residues. The trim removed 5 bases at V and 14 bases at J, leaving 12 bases unmatched. From germline, CDR1 is SGHVS and CDR2 FQNEAQ. The CDR3 region is CASSQQPGTAEHF. The CDR3, as DNA: TGTGCCAGCAGCCAACAGCCGGGGACAGCCGAGCATTTT.

The rearrangement links TRBV6-1 to TRBJ1-1, with D uncertain. Germline V gives CDR1 MNHNS, CDR2 SASEGT. The germline V and J ends were trimmed by 7 bases and 6 bases, with 12 bases remaining between them. The CDR3 consists of 12 residues. DNA of the CDR3: TGTGCCAGCAAAGGGAGGTCGCCTGAAGCTTTCTTT. Protein product: CASKGRSPEAFF.

The rearrangement joins TRBV28 to TRBJ2-2; 10 bases match TRBD1. The junction had 6 bases not matched to a gene; V was cut back by 6 bases and J by 5 bases. Germline V CDR1 and CDR2: MDHEN, SYDVKM. The CDR3 is 15 residues long. CDR3 in amino acids: CASSPGGQGTGELFF. In DNA form, the CDR3 reads TGTGCCAGCAGCCCCGGGGGACAGGGGACCGGGGAGCTGTTTTTT.

The rearrangement joins TRBV5-1 to TRBJ1-2; possible D gene TRBD1, 5 bases. Germline-derived CDR1 and CDR2 are SGHRS and YFSETQ. The CDR3 runs to 15 residues. V lost 0 bases and J 2 bases, leaving 11 bases between the germline ends. CDR3 protein: CASSLAVTGNYGYTF. CDR3 bases: TGCGCCAGCAGCTTGGCCGTAACAGGAAACTATGGCTACACCTTC.

With respect to this clone: A junction end diverges from the germline sequence, so it may reflect a read error. This chain uses TRBV5-1 with TRBJ1-1, with D tentatively TRBD1 (6 bases). The CDR3 covers 16 residues. The germline gives CDR1 SGHRS, CDR2 YFSETQ. CDR3: CASSWDTGRGSTEAFF. CDR3 nucleotides: TGCGCCAGCAGCTGGGATACAGGGAGAGGGAGCACTGAAGCCTTCTTT.

The chain links TRBV2 to TRBJ2-5, with a tentative D call TRBD2 (6 bases). The V end was cut by 3 bases, the J end by 4 bases, with 18 bases between. Germline lookup yields CDR1 SNHLY and CDR2 FYNNEI. The CDR3 length is 16 residues. CDR3 nucleotides: TGTGCCAGCAGTGATTTTCTAGCGAGGCTAGGAGAGACCCAGTACTTC. Its protein is CASSDFLARLGETQYF.

The CDR3 nucleotides read TGTGCCAGCACAGGGTCCTTTGAGCAGTTCTTC. Amino acid sequence: CASTGSFEQFF. The gene calls are TRBV28 and TRBJ2-1; TRBD1 is a possible D gene (5 bases). Deletions cut 7 bases from V and 9 bases from J, with 10 bases between. The V gene's germline CDR1 is MDHEN and CDR2 SYDVKM. The CDR3 is 11 residues long.

This clone was detected a few times. The rearrangement joins TRBV18 to TRBJ2-7; D possibly corresponds to TRBD2 (5 bases). The CDR3 has 14 residues. In germline, CDR1 is KGHSH, CDR2 LQKENI. Trimming left V 3 bases short and J 4 bases short, with 13 bases between. DNA of the CDR3: TGTGCCAGCTCACCGTCTAATGGGGAGTACGAGCAGTACTTC. The encoded protein is CASSPSNGEYEQYF.

The V and J genes are TRBV7-6 and TRBJ2-1, with a weak D call TRBD1 (5 bases). Looked up from germline, CDR1 is SGHVS and CDR2 is FNYEAQ. The CDR3 is made up of 14 amino acids. Trimming removed 1 base from V and 3 bases from J, with 7 bases in between. Written as DNA, the CDR3 is TGTGCCAGCAGCTTAGAGACAGTCTACAATGAGCAGTTCTTC. The encoded protein is CASSLETVYNEQFF.

The chain recombines TRBV28 with TRBJ1-5, with D possibly being TRBD1 (5 bases). Germline V gives CDR1 MDHEN, CDR2 SYDVKM. CDR3 length equals 14 residues. V gave up 5 bases and J gave up 2 bases, with 10 bases separating them. CDR3 loop: CASSRWGGNQPQHF. The CDR3, as DNA: TGTGCCAGCAGTCGATGGGGCGGCAATCAGCCCCAGCATTTT. The full variable domain, rest sourced from reference TRBV28 and TRBJ1-5, is DVKVTQSSRYLVKRTGEKVFLECVQDMDHENMFWYRQDPGLGLRLIYFSYDVKMKEKGDIPEGYSVSREKKERFSLILESASTNQTSMYLCASSRWGGNQPQHFGDGTRLSIL.

This rearrangement joins TRBV11-2 to TRBJ2-1; TRBD2 matches at 10 bases. Germline V gene data show CDR1 as SGHAT and CDR2 as FQNNGV. This CDR3 is 14 amino acids long. V shed 5 bases, J shed 3 bases, and the junction held 1 base outside the gene matches. The CDR3, as DNA: TGTGCCAGCAGCCCTAGCGGGAGCTACAATGAGCAGTTCTTC. Its protein is CASSPSGSYNEQFF.

V and J are TRBV9 and TRBJ2-1; possibly TRBD2 for D (5 bases). From germline, CDR1 is SGDLS and CDR2 YYNGEE. The V end lost 0 bases, the J end lost 7 bases, and 14 bases lay between the germline ends. The CDR3 covers 15 residues. The CDR3 reads CASSVGEGLRNEQFF. The DNA of the CDR3 is TGTGCCAGCAGCGTAGGTGAGGGCCTTAGAAATGAGCAGTTCTTC.